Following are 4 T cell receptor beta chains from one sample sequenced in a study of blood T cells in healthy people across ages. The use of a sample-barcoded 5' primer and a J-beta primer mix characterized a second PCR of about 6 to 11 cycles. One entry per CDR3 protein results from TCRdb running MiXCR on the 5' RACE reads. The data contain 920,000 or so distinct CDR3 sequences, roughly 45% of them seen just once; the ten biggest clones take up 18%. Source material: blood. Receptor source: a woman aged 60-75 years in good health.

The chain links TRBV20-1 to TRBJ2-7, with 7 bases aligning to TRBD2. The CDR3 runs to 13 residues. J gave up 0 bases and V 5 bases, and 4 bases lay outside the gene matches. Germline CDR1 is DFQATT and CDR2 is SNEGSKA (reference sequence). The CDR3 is CSAGGDVSYEQYF. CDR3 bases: TGCAGTGCTGGGGGGGATGTCTCCTACGAGCAGTACTTC.

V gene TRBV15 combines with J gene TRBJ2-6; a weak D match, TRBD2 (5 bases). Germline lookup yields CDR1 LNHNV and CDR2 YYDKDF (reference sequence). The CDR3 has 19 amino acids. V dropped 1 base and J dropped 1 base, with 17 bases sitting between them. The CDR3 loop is CATSRVVGERRSGANVLTF. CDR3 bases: TGTGCCACCAGCAGAGTGGTCGGGGAGCGCAGGTCTGGGGCCAACGTCCTGACTTTC. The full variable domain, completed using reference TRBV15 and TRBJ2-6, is DAMVIQNPRYQVTQFGKPVTLSCSQTLNHNVMYWYQQKSSQAPKLLFHYYDKDFNNEADTPDNFQSRRPNTSFCFLDIRSPGLGDTAMYLCATSRVVGERRSGANVLTFGAGSRLTVL.

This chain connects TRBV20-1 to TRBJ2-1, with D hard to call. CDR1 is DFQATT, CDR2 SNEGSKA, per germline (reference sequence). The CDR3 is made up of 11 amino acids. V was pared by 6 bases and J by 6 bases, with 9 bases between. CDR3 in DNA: TGCAGTGCCTCCTTCACCAATGAGCAGTTCTTC. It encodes CSASFTNEQFF.

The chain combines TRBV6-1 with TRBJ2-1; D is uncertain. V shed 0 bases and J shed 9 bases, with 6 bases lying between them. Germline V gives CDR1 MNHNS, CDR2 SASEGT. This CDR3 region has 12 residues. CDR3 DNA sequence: TGTGCCAGCAGTGAAGCCATGGGTGAGCAGTTCTTC. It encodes CASSEAMGEQFF.